This T cell receptor beta chain originates from a study of patients and donors after allogeneic stem cell transplantation. TCRdb recomputed calls from the RT-PCR reads with MiXCR, one row per CDR3 protein. The sample contains 100,000 to 120,000 distinct CDR3 sequences, around 33% of which appear only once. There are a few counts of this clonotype. With V trimmed by 7 bases and J by 1 base, 7 bases remained unmatched. CDR3 size: 14 residues. CDR1 is SGHRS, CDR2 YFSETQ, per germline. The sequencing sample was made of blood, either unsorted or a sorted T cell fraction (not recorded which). This clonotype originated in a human donor who was either an allogeneic HSCT recipient or a stem cell or donor lymphocyte infusion donor (not recorded which). It is not recorded whose cells these are; they may come from a transplant donor. The rearrangement joins TRBV5-1 to TRBJ2-7; 8 bases line up with TRBD1. The CDR3 coding sequence is TGCGCCAGCCACTCCGGGACAGGTTCCTACGAGCAGTACTTC. Its translation: CASHSGTGSYEQYF.